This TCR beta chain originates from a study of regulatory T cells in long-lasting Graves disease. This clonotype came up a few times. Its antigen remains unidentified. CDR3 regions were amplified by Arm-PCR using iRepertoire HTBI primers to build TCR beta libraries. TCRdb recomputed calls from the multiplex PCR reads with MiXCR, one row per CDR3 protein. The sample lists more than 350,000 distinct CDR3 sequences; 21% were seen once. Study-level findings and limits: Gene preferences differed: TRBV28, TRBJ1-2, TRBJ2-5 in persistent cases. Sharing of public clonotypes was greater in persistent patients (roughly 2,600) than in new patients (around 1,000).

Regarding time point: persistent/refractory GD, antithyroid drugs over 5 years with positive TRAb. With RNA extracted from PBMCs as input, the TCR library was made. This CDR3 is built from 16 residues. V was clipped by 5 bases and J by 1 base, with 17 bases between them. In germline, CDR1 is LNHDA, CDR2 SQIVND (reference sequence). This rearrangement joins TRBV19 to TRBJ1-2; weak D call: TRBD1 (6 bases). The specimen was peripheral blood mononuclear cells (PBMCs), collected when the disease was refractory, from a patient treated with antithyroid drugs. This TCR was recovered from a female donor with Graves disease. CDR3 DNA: TGTGCCAGTAGTCCCGGTCGGGGGCTCCTTAACTATGGCTACACCTTC. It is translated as CASSPGRGLLNYGYTF. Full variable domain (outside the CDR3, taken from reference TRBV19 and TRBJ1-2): DGGITQSPKYLFRKEGQNVTLSCEQNLNHDAMYWYRQDPGQGLRLIYYSQIVNDFQKGDIAEGYSVSREKKESFPLTVTSAQKNPTAFYLCASSPGRGLLNYGYTFGSGTRLTVV.